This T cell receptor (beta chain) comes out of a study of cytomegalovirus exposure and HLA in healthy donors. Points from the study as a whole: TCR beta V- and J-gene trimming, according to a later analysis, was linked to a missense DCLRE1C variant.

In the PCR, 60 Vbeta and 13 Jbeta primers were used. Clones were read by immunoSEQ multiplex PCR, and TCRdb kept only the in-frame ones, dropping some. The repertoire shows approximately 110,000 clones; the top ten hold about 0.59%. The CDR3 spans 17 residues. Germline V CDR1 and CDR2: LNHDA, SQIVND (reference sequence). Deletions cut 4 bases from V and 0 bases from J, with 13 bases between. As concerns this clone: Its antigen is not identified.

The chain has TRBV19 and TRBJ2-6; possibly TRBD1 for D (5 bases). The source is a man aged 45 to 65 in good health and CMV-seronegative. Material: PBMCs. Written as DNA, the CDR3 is TGTGCCAGTAGTAAGGCAGGGATGTCCTCTGGGGCCAACGTCCTGACTTTC. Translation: CASSKAGMSSGANVLTF. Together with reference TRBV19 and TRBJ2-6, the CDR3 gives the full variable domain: DGGITQSPKYLFRKEGQNVTLSCEQNLNHDAMYWYRQDPGQGLRLIYYSQIVNDFQKGDIAEGYSVSREKKESFPLTVTSAQKNPTAFYLCASSKAGMSSGANVLTFGAGSRLTVL.